One T cell receptor (beta chain) is described in this entry. Its antigen is unidentified. The trim removed 3 bases at V and 4 bases at J, leaving 8 bases unmatched. The CDR3 runs to 16 residues. Germline V gene lookup returns CDR1 SGHDN and CDR2 FVKESK. Patients who had autoimmune disease history or got systemic immunosuppression were left out. This entry comes from a study of OX40 agonist ivuxolimab in advanced cancers. Study at large: Ivuxolimab is an agonistic anti-OX40 (CD134) antibody, and patients were treated with it.

Study findings and constraints: The authors also found low normalized T-cell clonal expansion in some nonresponders.

Profiling relied on immunoSEQ multiplex PCR, and the TCRdb table lists in-frame clones only, not all of them. The repertoire consists of approximately 26,000 clones, with around 77% occurring once and the leading ten covering over 10%. This TCR came from an adult with an advanced solid tumor such as melanoma, head and neck, liver or kidney cancer. Sequencing was performed on CD4+ or CD8+ T cells sorted from blood, taken in a trial of the OX40 agonist ivuxolimab. V usage is TRBV14 and J usage is TRBJ1-2; the match to TRBD1 covers 10 bases. The CDR3 loop reads CASSHSPDRGFYGYTF. In DNA form, the CDR3 reads TGTGCCAGCAGCCACAGCCCGGACAGGGGGTTCTATGGCTACACCTTC.